This TCR beta chain was sequenced in a study of cytomegalovirus exposure and HLA in healthy donors. The PCR employed 60 Vbeta primers together with 13 Jbeta primers. The assay was immunoSEQ multiplex PCR, and TCRdb's table has in-frame clones only and misses some. The sample includes more than 85,000 clones, 70% to 80% seen only once; the top ten take 1.3%. Overall study results and limits: There was a cluster of highly shared sequence variants that was likely a sequencing artifact. When a later analysis was performed, an Asian-associated ancestry cluster reportedly had fewer N-insertions than the approximately 690-donor mean. By a later analysis, the bulk of CMV-associated TCR beta chains appeared HLA-restricted. TCR beta chain V- and J-gene trimming was linked, in a later analysis, to a missense variant in DCLRE1C.

This clone was seen only once. The antigen remains unidentified. The TCR originated in a man aged 40-49 years in good health and CMV-seronegative. Sample: PBMCs.

The CDR3 coding sequence is TGCGCCAGCAGCGATCTTAAGACAGGTTCTCATGAAAAACTGTTTTTT. Protein sequence: CASSDLKTGSHEKLFF. This rearrangement joins TRBV5-1 to TRBJ1-4, with a possible D match to TRBD1 (6 bases). The CDR3 spans 16 residues. Germline CDR1 and CDR2: SGHRS and YFSETQ. V lost 4 bases and J lost 6, with 19 bases in between.